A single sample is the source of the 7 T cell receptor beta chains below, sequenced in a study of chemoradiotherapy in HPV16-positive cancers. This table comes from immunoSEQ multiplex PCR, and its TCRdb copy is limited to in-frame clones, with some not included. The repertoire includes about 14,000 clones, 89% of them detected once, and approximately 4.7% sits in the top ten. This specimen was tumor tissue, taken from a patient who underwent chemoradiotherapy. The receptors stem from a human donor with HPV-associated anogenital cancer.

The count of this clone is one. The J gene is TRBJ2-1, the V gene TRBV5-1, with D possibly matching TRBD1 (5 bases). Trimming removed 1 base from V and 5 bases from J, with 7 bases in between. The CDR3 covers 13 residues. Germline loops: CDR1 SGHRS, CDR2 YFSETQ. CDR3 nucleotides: TGCGCCAGCAGCTTGAGGGGCCACAATGAGCAGTTCTTC. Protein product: CASSLRGHNEQFF.

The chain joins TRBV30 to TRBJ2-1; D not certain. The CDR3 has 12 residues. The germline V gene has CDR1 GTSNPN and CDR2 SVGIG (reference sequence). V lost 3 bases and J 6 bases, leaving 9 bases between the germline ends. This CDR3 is CAWSGPANEQFF. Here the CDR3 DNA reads TGTGCCTGGAGCGGTCCCGCCAATGAGCAGTTCTTC.

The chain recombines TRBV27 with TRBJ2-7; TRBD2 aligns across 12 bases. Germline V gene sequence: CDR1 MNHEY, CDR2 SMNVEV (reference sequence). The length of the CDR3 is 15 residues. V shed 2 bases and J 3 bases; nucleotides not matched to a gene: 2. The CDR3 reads CASSLALAGGYEQYF. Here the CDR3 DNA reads TGTGCCAGCAGTTTAGCACTAGCGGGAGGCTACGAGCAGTACTTC.

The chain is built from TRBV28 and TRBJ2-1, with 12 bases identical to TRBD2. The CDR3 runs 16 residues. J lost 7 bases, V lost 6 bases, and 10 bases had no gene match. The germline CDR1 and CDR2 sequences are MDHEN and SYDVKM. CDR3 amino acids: CASSLAGTSGFNEQFF. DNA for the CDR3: TGTGCCAGCAGCCTCGCCGGGACTAGCGGGTTTAATGAGCAGTTCTTC.

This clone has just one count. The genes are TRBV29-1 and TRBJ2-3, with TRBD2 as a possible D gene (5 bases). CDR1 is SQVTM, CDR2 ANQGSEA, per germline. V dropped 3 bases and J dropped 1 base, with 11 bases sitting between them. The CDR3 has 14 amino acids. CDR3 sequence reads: CSVEGSFGTDTQYF. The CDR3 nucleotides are TGCAGCGTTGAGGGGAGTTTCGGCACAGATACGCAGTATTTT.

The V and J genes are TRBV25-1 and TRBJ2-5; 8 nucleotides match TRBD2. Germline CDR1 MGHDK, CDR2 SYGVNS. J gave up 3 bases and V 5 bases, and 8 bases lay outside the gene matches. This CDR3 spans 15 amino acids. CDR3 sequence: CASSHPGRGEETQYF. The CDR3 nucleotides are TGTGCCAGCAGTCACCCCGGGAGGGGAGAAGAGACCCAGTACTTC.

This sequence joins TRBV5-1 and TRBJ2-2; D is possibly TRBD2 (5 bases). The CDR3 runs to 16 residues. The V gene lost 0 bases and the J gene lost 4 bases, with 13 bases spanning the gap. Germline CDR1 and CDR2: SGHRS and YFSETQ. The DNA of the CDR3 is TGCGCCAGCAGCTTGGCTCTGGGAGTGAGCACCGGGGAGCTGTTTTTT. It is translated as CASSLALGVSTGELFF.